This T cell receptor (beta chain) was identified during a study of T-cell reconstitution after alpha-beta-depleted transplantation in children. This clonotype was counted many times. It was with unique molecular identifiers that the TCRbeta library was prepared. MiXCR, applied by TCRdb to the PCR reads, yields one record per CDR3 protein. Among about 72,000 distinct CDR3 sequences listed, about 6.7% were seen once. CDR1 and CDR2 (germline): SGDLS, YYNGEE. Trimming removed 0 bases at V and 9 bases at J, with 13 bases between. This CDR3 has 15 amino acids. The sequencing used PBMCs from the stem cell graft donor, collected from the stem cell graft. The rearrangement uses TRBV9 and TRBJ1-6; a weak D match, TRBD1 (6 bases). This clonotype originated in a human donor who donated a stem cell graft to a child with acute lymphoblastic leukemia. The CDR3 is CASSVATGVGSPLHF. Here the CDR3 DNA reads TGTGCCAGCAGCGTAGCGACAGGAGTGGGTTCACCCCTCCACTTT.